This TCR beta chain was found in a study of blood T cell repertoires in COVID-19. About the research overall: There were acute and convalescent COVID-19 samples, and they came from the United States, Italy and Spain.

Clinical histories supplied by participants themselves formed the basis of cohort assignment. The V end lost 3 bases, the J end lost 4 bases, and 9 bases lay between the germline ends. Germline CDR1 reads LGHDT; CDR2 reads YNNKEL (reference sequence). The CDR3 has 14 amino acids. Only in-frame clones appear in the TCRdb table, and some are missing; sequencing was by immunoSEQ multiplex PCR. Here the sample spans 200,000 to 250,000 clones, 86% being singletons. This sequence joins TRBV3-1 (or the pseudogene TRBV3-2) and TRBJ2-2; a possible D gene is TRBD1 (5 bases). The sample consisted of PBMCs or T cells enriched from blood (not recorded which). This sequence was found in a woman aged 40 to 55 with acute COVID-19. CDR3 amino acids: CASSQLQATGELFF. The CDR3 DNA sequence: TGTGCCAGCAGCCAGCTACAGGCCACCGGGGAGCTGTTTTTT.